Below, 27 T cell receptor beta chains from the same sample are listed, as sequenced in a study of blood T cells in healthy people across ages (dated by TCRdb to 2013 to 2016). The library was produced with 5' RACE. Sequencing instrument: Illumina HiSeq 2500. A second 7 to 11 cycle PCR used a sample-barcoded 5' primer and a J-beta primer mix. TCRdb redid the processing of the public reads, applying fastp at Q25 and MiXCR, and retained in-frame beta chains. Duplicate CDR3 protein sequences are folded into a single record with the most common DNA and genes. The sample records 650,000 to 800,000 distinct CDR3 sequences, 40% to 50% of which are singletons. The ten largest clones represent around 18% of the sample. Sequenced input: blood. The receptors come from a man in his fifties or sixties in good health.

This clonotype was counted only a few times. The V and J genes are TRBV7-8 and TRBJ1-5; D is unresolved. V lost 1 base and J 8 bases, leaving 6 bases between the germline ends. Germline V CDR1 and CDR2: SGHVS, FQNEAQ. The CDR3 runs to 12 residues. This chain's CDR3 is CASSLGKEPQHF. The CDR3 nucleotides are TGTGCCAGCAGCTTAGGAAAGGAGCCCCAGCATTTT.

The chain uses TRBV2 and TRBJ2-7; D might be TRBD1 (7 bases). The CDR3 loop spans 13 amino acids. The germline gives CDR1 SNHLY, CDR2 FYNNEI. The V end lost 6 bases, the J end lost 6 bases, and 15 bases lay between the germline ends. CDR3 sequence reads: CASRQGQGGEQYF. The CDR3 DNA follows: TGTGCCAGCAGACAGGGGCAGGGAGGCGAGCAGTACTTC.

This clonotype was detected once. Germline and junction disagree at one end, which may indicate a read error. The rearrangement joins TRBV4-2 to TRBJ2-7, with TRBD2 matching 7 bases. The J call may be mistaken, given a closer DNA end match to TRBJ2-5. The CDR3 has 18 amino acids. Germline CDR1 LGHNA, CDR2 YNFKEQ. The CDR3: CASRQDRGKGLGGETQYF. The CDR3 DNA reads as TGTGCCAGCAGGCAAGATCGGGGAAAAGGTTTGGGAGGGGAGACCCAGTACTTC.

The chain uses TRBV2 and TRBJ2-7, with D hard to call. The germline V gene encodes CDR1 SNHLY and CDR2 FYNNEI. The CDR3 is 13 residues long. The V end lost 0 bases, the J end lost 7 bases, and 10 bases lay between the germline ends. This chain's CDR3 is CASSEALTKEQYF. In DNA form, the CDR3 reads TGTGCCAGCAGTGAAGCGTTGACCAAGGAGCAGTACTTC.

This clonotype was counted a few times. The rearrangement links TRBV4-3 to TRBJ2-5; no clear D gene. Trimming cost V 0 bases and J 5 bases, with 13 bases left between them. CDR1 is LGHNA, CDR2 YSLEER, per germline. This CDR3 is built from 15 residues. This CDR3 reads CASSQDVERWETQYF. The CDR3 DNA reads TGCGCCAGCAGCCAAGATGTAGAAAGGTGGGAGACCCAGTACTTC.

The CDR3, as DNA: TGTGCCAGCAGCCACTCGACCACCGTTCCGACAGGGGGTAGAGGAGAGACCCAGTACTTC. It translates to CASSHSTTVPTGGRGETQYF. The chain joins TRBV9 to TRBJ2-5, with TRBD1 identical over 9 bases. There are 20 residues in the CDR3. The germline V gene encodes CDR1 SGDLS and CDR2 YYNGEE. Trimming at V came to 4 bases and at J to 4 bases, leaving 23 bases not matched to a gene.

The V and J genes are TRBV28 and TRBJ1-2; 7 bases are a match to TRBD1. V gave up 6 bases and J gave up 4 bases; unmatched junction bases: 11. Germline V gene lookup returns CDR1 MDHEN and CDR2 SYDVKM. This CDR3 region has 15 residues. The CDR3: CASSQGGQGTYGYTF. CDR3 nucleotides: TGTGCCAGCAGCCAGGGGGGTCAGGGGACCTATGGCTACACCTTC.

J is TRBJ2-3 and V is TRBV6-5, with 8 positions matching TRBD2. Unmatched junction bases numbered 10, after V lost 6 bases and J lost 2 bases. Germline V gene lookup returns CDR1 MNHEY and CDR2 SVGAGI. The CDR3 extends over 16 amino acids. The CDR3: CASRGNGGGYTDTQYF. As DNA, the CDR3 is TGTGCCAGCAGGGGGAACGGGGGGGGTTACACAGATACGCAGTATTTT.

The sample holds many counts of this clonotype. This rearrangement joins TRBV7-2 to TRBJ2-5; 7 bases align to TRBD1. The V and J ends lost 5 bases and 2 bases, in that order; junction bases with no gene match: 2. Germline V gives CDR1 SGHTA, CDR2 FQGNSA. CDR3 length: 13 amino acids. The CDR3 reads CASSLGQQETQYF. The CDR3 DNA sequence: TGTGCCAGCAGCCTGGGACAGCAAGAGACCCAGTACTTC.

The chain couples TRBV27 to TRBJ2-3; 12 bases are a match to TRBD2. Per germline, CDR1 MNHEY and CDR2 SMNVEV (reference sequence). This CDR3 spans 17 amino acids. V was clipped by 3 bases and J by 3 bases; unmatched bases: 7. In DNA form, the CDR3 reads TGTGCCAGCAGTTTTTCGACTAGCGGGGGAAGAACAGATACGCAGTATTTT. This encodes CASSFSTSGGRTDTQYF.

This clonotype was observed a single time. CDR3 amino acids: CSARERTGNTEAFF. The CDR3 coding sequence is TGCAGTGCTAGAGAAAGGACGGGAAACACTGAAGCTTTCTTT. The J gene is TRBJ1-1, the V gene TRBV20-1; no definite D call. CDR3 length equals 14 residues. Germline V gene lookup returns CDR1 DFQATT and CDR2 SNEGSKA (reference sequence). V lost 0 bases to trimming and J lost 2 bases, with 10 bases between them.

CDR3 sequence (DNA): TGTGCCAGCAGCTTGTCCGCGGGGGGGAAAAGTGTTGAGCAGTTCTTC. This codes for CASSLSAGGKSVEQFF. The genes are TRBV7-9 and TRBJ2-1, with TRBD2 matching 9 bases. CDR3 size: 16 residues. The J segment lost 9 bases and the V segment lost 3 bases, leaving 12 bases of the junction unmatched. CDR1 is SEHNR, CDR2 FQNEAQ, per germline (reference sequence).

This chain joins TRBV4-2 and TRBJ2-1; D is ambiguous. Germline V gene lookup returns CDR1 LGHNA and CDR2 YNFKEQ. Trimming left V 3 bases short and J 4 bases short, with 7 bases between. This CDR3 comprises 13 residues. CDR3 nucleotide sequence: TGTGCCAGCAGCCATGGGGAATACAATGAGCAGTTCTTC. Protein product: CASSHGEYNEQFF.

This clonotype was seen at least ten times. The chain links TRBV11-3 to TRBJ2-5; possibly TRBD1 or TRBD2 for D (5 bases each). V lost 1 base, J lost 7 bases, and 22 bases lay in between. This CDR3 contains 17 residues. CDR1 and CDR2 (germline): SGHNT, YENEEA. The CDR3 DNA follows: TGTGCCAGCAGCTTAGGCCGGGAAGCAGGGCGCGTGAGGACCCAGTACTTC. This encodes CASSLGREAGRVRTQYF.

This clonotype was seen ten or more times. The V call is TRBV11-1, the J call TRBJ2-5, with D perhaps TRBD2 (6 bases). V was pared by 0 bases and J by 11 bases, with 16 bases between. The germline V gene has CDR1 SGHAT and CDR2 FQDESV (reference sequence). This CDR3 is built from 14 residues. CDR3 nucleotides: TGTGCCAGCAGCTTAGCGCGGGGCAACATTATGCAGTACTTC. Its protein product is CASSLARGNIMQYF.

The rearrangement uses TRBV11-1 and TRBJ2-4; 12 bases fit TRBD2. V lost 2 bases and J lost 0; bases outside the gene matches: 8. Germline loops: CDR1 SGHAT, CDR2 FQDESV (reference sequence). There are 19 residues in the CDR3. The DNA of the CDR3 is TGTGCCAGCAGCTTATCCTGGCTAGCGGGGGGGCTAGCCAAAAACATTCAGTACTTC. Its translation: CASSLSWLAGGLAKNIQYF.

The V gene is TRBV6-2 or TRBV6-3, the J gene TRBJ2-3; no definite D call. V dropped 4 bases and J dropped 3 bases, with 17 bases sitting between them. Germline lookup yields CDR1 MNHEY and CDR2 SVGEGT. The CDR3 runs 16 residues. The CDR3 coding sequence is TGTGCCAGCAGTTTAACACGGGCCTCGCGGACAGATACGCAGTATTTT. Residues: CASSLTRASRTDTQYF.

The V and J genes are TRBV6-1 and TRBJ2-1; D might be TRBD1 (8 bases). CDR3 length: 17 residues. Germline assignment: CDR1 MNHNS and CDR2 SASEGT. V lost 6 bases, J lost 7 bases, and 25 bases lay in between. The CDR3 coding sequence is TGTGCCAGCAGCCGCCGGAAGCCAGGACAGGGAGGGAATGAGCAGTTCTTC. Protein product: CASSRRKPGQGGNEQFF.

The chain joins TRBV20-1 to TRBJ2-7, with a tentative D call TRBD2 (5 bases). This CDR3 comprises 17 residues. Germline lookup yields CDR1 DFQATT and CDR2 SNEGSKA (reference sequence). V was clipped by 5 bases and J by 2 bases, with 25 bases between them. Here the CDR3 DNA reads TGCAGTGCTCCTCCTGTCGGGGTAACCGCCGCCGCCTACGAGCAGTACTTC. It translates to CSAPPVGVTAAAYEQYF.

The V and J genes are TRBV20-1 and TRBJ2-5, with 7 bases that match TRBD1. Trimming cost V 2 bases and J 0 bases; bases outside gene matches: 6. Germline loops: CDR1 DFQATT, CDR2 SNEGSKA (reference sequence). This CDR3 has 15 residues. The CDR3 bases are TGCAGTGCTAGATTAAAGGGACAGTACCAAGAGACCCAGTACTTC. It yields the protein CSARLKGQYQETQYF.

The chain employs TRBV7-2 and TRBJ1-5; no reliable D call. CDR1 and CDR2 (germline): SGHTA, FQGNSA. V lost 1 base and J 0 bases, leaving 10 bases between the germline ends. The CDR3 is made up of 16 amino acids. The CDR3 coding sequence is TGTGCCAGCAGCTTAGATGGAGATTATAGCAATCAGCCCCAGCATTTT. This translates into CASSLDGDYSNQPQHF.

J is TRBJ1-1 and V is TRBV6-2 or TRBV6-3; no firm D call. Germline CDR1 MNHEY, CDR2 SVGEGT. The CDR3 totals 13 residues. V was pared by 3 bases and J by 1 base, with 6 bases between. The CDR3 region is CASSYLRNTEAFF. The CDR3 region has the DNA TGTGCCAGCAGTTATCTCAGGAACACTGAAGCTTTCTTT.

This clonotype has only a few counts. The gene calls are TRBV11-2 and TRBJ2-5, with D possibly matching TRBD1 (6 bases). There are 18 residues in the CDR3. The V gene's germline CDR1 is SGHAT and CDR2 FQNNGV. The ends were cut back, 1 base at V and 1 base at J, with 19 bases in the middle. The CDR3 loop is CASSLVGGGTGSQETQYF. CDR3 DNA sequence: TGTGCCAGCAGCTTAGTGGGTGGGGGCACCGGGTCCCAAGAGACCCAGTACTTC.

In this sample, this clonotype turned up a few times. The DNA of the CDR3 is TGCAGTGCTCACATCCGAGCGGGGAGCCAAGAGACCCAGTACTTC. Translated: CSAHIRAGSQETQYF. The chain has TRBV20-1 and TRBJ2-5; TRBD2 aligns across 7 bases. This CDR3 region has 15 residues. Germline CDR1 and CDR2: DFQATT and SNEGSKA (reference sequence). The V segment lost 5 bases and the J segment 1 base; nucleotides outside the gene matches: 10.

This clonotype has just a few counts. This sequence joins TRBV20-1 and TRBJ1-2; D ambiguous. V lost 4 bases and J 4 bases, leaving 13 bases between the germline ends. Per germline, CDR1 DFQATT and CDR2 SNEGSKA (reference sequence). This CDR3 spans 13 amino acids. CDR3 sequence (DNA): TGCAGTGCTAACCCAGGTGGCGGCTATGGCTACACCTTC. Translation gives CSANPGGGYGYTF.

This clonotype has a handful of counts. The chain combines TRBV29-1 with TRBJ1-1, with a tentative D call TRBD1 (5 bases). The CDR3 runs to 15 residues. V was pared by 6 bases and J by 0 bases, with 17 bases between. The V gene's germline CDR1 is SQVTM and CDR2 ANQGSEA. CDR3 DNA: TGCAGCGTCGCTCACGCGGGGACGATGAACACTGAAGCTTTCTTT. Residues: CSVAHAGTMNTEAFF.

This clonotype was recorded a few times. The chain joins TRBV14 to TRBJ1-4; weak D call: TRBD1 (6 bases). Trimming cost V 2 bases and J 6 bases, with 10 bases left between them. The length of the CDR3 is 14 residues. Germline loops: CDR1 SGHDN, CDR2 FVKESK. DNA of the CDR3: TGTGCCAGCAGCCAACAAGGGGGGTATGAAAAACTGTTTTTT. Translated: CASSQQGGYEKLFF.